This note documents a single TCR beta chain sequence. This clone was counted a few times. This receptor's antigen is unknown. Base-call qualities are not available, and no considerably larger clone is one nucleotide away. This specimen belongs to a study of vaccination effects on CD4 cells after COVID-19 (dated by TCRdb to between 2021 and 2024). With respect to the entire study: Two doses of either the BNT162b2 or the mRNA-1273 mRNA SARS-CoV-2 vaccine were administered to participants. The study compared SARS-CoV-2 spike-specific CD4+ TCR repertoires before and after mRNA vaccination in COVID-19 convalescent patients and infection-naive vaccine recipients. A total of roughly 9 COVID-19 convalescent patients and several SARS-CoV-2-naive healthy vaccine recipients were included in the full study. The Oncomine TCR Beta short-read assay on an Illumina iSeq 100 was used to sequence cultures from other donors in the study.

The V and J ends are trimmed by 3 bases and 8 bases, leaving 13 bases between them. CDR3 length: 13 amino acids, cysteine to phenylalanine. Only the CDR3 part of the read is kept: 39 bases, read in frame from the first base. Receptors were amplified or captured by the immunoSEQ multiplex PCR assay. TCR beta CDR3 sequencing was performed on DNA from the cultured, isolated CD4+ T cells. From the authors' description of their analysis: Non-productive TCR sequences were removed and reads were trimmed to the CDR3 region, keeping CDR3s of at least 7 amino acids. Antigen-specific clonotypes were identified with the MANAFEST web app by comparing expansion in peptide wells against reference cultures. To count as positive, a clone had to show expansion at FDR<0.05 compared with the reference and with all other wells, an odds ratio above 5, and a frequency above 0.1% in two replicate wells. Cross-reactive clonotypes were defined as significantly expanded in SARS-CoV-2 spike wells and in at least one common cold coronavirus spike condition. Using the stringdist R package, CDR3 similarity was measured by Levenshtein distance, and unrooted trees were constructed with ape in R 3.6.1. What TCRdb holds here is the immuneACCESS table cut down to in-frame rearrangements. Part of the clones is not present; checked against another copy, under half of the missing clones reflect an unresolved V gene, and the others are unexplained. Clone size and V and J calls were adopted from that table, with D and trimming inferred from the DNA. Counted in this sample were about 79,000 clones; about 70% of them appeared once. About 1.7% of the sample is held by the ten biggest clonotypes.

To identify antigen-specific CD4+ T cell clonotypes by their expansion, the ViraFEST assay first stimulated PBMC with viral peptide pools and then applied TCR sequencing. After around 11 days of culture, CD4+ T cells were isolated with the EasySep CD4+ T cell isolation kit. None of the healthy vaccine recipients had a prior SARS-CoV-2 infection, which was confirmed by nucleocapsid antibody tests that came back negative both before and after vaccination. About 2.2 million PBMC per well were cultured in IMDM with 5% human AB serum, around 9.1 IU/ml IL-2 and gentamicin, plus 10 ug/ml peptides. On days 3 and 7, half of the culture medium was replaced with fresh IL-2-containing medium. Unless otherwise noted, each peptide stimulation condition was cultured in triplicate wells. Using Ficoll-Paque Plus gradient centrifugation, PBMC were separated from whole blood and then either used fresh or cryopreserved at -140C. The overlapping peptide pools covered the spike proteins of SARS-CoV-2 and of the common cold coronaviruses HCoV-NL63, HCoV-OC43 and HCoV-229E. The QIAamp micro DNA kit was used to extract genomic DNA from the cultured CD4+ T cells.

Points the paper makes about the study in general: Both infection-induced and vaccine-induced clones contracted markedly at late post-vaccination timepoints, which is consistent with waning T cell responses. The study was limited by a small number of convalescent patients and lacked early post-infection timepoints. Among healthy vaccine recipients, nearly all vaccine-induced clones were SARS-CoV-2 mono-reactive, and only 1 of 255 was cross-reactive with common cold coronaviruses.

The clonotype was recovered from a human donor who received a COVID-19 vaccine. The material was CD4+ T cells from PBMCs cultured with HCoV-229E spike peptides, obtained before COVID-19 vaccination. The sample's cell subset or site label is to be understood as: HCoV-229E spike overlapping peptide pool stimulation. Rearrangement joined TRBV12-3 or TRBV12-4 to TRBJ1-2, with no confident D gene call. The DNA sequence reads TGTGCCAGCAGTTTGGGGAGGGCTCTAGGCTACACCTTC. It translates as CASSLGRALGYTF.